This T cell receptor beta chain was documented in a study of OX40 agonist ivuxolimab in advanced cancers. At the level of the study: Patient treatment consisted of intravenous ivuxolimab administration every 2 weeks at 0.01 to 10 mg/kg. The study, taken as a whole, reports: The study observed clonal expansion of CD4+ and CD8+ blood T cells by week 6 at 0.1 to 3.0 mg/kg.

Enrollment shut out patients with autoimmune disease history or systemic immunosuppression. The germline gives CDR1 SGHNT, CDR2 YYREEE (reference sequence). This CDR3 region has 14 residues. V shed 0 bases and J shed 5 bases, with 8 bases lying between them. Assay used: immunoSEQ multiplex PCR; TCRdb lists only in-frame clones, some missing. The sample lists more than 50,000 clones; about 79% were seen once. Concerning this clone itself: Its antigen is unidentified.

This TCR derives from an adult with an advanced solid tumor such as melanoma, head and neck, liver or kidney cancer. Sequenced here: CD4+ or CD8+ T cells sorted from blood, sampled in a trial of the OX40 agonist ivuxolimab. The chain uses TRBV5-4 and TRBJ2-2; D is unclear. The CDR3 nucleotides are TGTGCCAGCAGCTTGGGGTCTATTACCGGGGAGCTGTTTTTT. This codes for CASSLGSITGELFF.